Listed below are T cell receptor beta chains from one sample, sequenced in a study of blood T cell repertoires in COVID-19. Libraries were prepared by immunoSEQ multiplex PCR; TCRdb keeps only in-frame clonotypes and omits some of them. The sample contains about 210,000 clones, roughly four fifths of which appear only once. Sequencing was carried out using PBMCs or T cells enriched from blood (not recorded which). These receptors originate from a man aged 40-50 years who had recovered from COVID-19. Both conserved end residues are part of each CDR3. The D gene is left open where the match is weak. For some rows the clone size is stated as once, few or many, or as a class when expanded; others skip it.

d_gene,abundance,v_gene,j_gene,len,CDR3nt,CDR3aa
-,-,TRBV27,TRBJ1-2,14,TGTGCCAGCAGTTTATTTCCAGAAAACTATGGCTACACCTTC,CASSLFPENYGYTF
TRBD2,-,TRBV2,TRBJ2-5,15,TGTGCCAGCAGCGGCATAGCAGGACTAGCTTTATCTCAGTACTTC,CASSGIAGLALSQYF
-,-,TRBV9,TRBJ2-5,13,TGTGCCAGCAGCGCACGGGGTGGGGAGACCCAGTACTTC,CASSARGGETQYF
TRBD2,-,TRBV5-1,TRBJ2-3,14,TGCGCCAGCAGCTTGTTTGCGGGAGTCGATACGCAGTATTTT,CASSLFAGVDTQYF
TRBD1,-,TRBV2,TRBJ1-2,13,TGTGCCAGCAGTGGGGGACAGACTTATGGCTACACCTTC,CASSGGQTYGYTF
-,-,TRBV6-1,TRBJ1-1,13,TGTGCCAGCAGTGAGGGAGTGGGCACTGAAGCTTTCTTT,CASSEGVGTEAFF
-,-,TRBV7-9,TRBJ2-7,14,TGTGCCAGCAGCATCGACACAGGGTCCTACGAGCAGTACTTC,CASSIDTGSYEQYF
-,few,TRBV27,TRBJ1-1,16,TGTGCCAGCAGAGTTCTTACTTCGGTCCCGGAGACTGAAGCTTTCTTT,CASRVLTSVPETEAFF
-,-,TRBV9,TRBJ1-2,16,TGTGCCAGCAGCGTAACACCCCGCAGGGGTAACTATGGCTACACCTTC,CASSVTPRRGNYGYTF
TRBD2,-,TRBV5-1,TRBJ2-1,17,TGCGCCAGCAGCTTCGGGCTAGCGGGGGGGACGAACAATGAGCAGTTCTTC,CASSFGLAGGTNNEQFF
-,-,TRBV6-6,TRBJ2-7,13,TGTGCCAGCAGTTACGGCACCTCCTACGAGCAGTACTTC,CASSYGTSYEQYF
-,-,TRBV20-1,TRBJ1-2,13,TGCAGTGCTAGTGGCAGGACTAACTATGGCTACACCTTC,CSASGRTNYGYTF
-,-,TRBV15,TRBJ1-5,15,TGTGCCACCAGCAGGGTAACAGGGAAAGATCAGCCCCAGCATTTT,CATSRVTGKDQPQHF
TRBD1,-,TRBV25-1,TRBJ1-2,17,TGTGCCAGCAGTGAATTGGGTCCAGGGACAGGGAACTATGGCTACACCTTC,CASSELGPGTGNYGYTF
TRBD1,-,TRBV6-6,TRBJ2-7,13,TGTGCCAGCAGTTACTCGGGGGACAGGGAGGTGTACTTC,CASSYSGDREVYF
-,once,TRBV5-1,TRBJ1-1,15,TGCGCCAGCAGCTTGGATGGCAGTTGGAACACTGAAGCTTTCTTT,CASSLDGSWNTEAFF
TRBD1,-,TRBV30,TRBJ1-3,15,TGTGCCTGGAGTTCCCCCGGGACAGGGGGAAACACCATATATTTT,CAWSSPGTGGNTIYF
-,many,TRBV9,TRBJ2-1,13,TGTGCCAGCAGCGTAGCTAGCCCCAATGAGCAGTTCTTC,CASSVASPNEQFF
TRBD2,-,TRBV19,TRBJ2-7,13,TGTGCCAGTAGTATAGCGTTCGGGAGGGAGCAGTACTTC,CASSIAFGREQYF
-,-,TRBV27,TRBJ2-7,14,TGTGCCAGCAGTTCCGCCAGGTTAACCTACGAGCAGTACTTC,CASSSARLTYEQYF
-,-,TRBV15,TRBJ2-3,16,TGTGCCACCAGCAGAGATCTTGTGGGGGCAGGAGATACGCAGTATTTT,CATSRDLVGAGDTQYF
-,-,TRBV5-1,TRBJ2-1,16,TGCGCCAGCAGCTCCTTAGGGGGGGGCTCCTACAATGAGCAGTTCTTC,CASSSLGGGSYNEQFF
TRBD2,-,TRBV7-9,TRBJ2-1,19,TGTGCCAGCAGCTGGATTAGCGGGGGCGGAAAGCGGGCAATCAATGAGCAGTTCTTC,CASSWISGGGKRAINEQFF
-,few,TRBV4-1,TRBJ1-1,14,TGCGCCAGCAGCCCATCTAGGGGGGGGACTGAAGCTTTCTTT,CASSPSRGGTEAFF
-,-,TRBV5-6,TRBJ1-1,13,TGTGCCAGCAACACAGGGTTAGACACTGAAGCTTTCTTT,CASNTGLDTEAFF
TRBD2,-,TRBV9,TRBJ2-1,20,TGTGCCAGCAGCGTAGCCGAGGGGGGCTTAGCGGGAAGATTCTACAATGAGCAGTTCTTC,CASSVAEGGLAGRFYNEQFF
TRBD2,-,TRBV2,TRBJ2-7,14,TGTGCCAGCAGTCTAGCGGGAAGCTCCTACGAGCAGTACTTC,CASSLAGSSYEQYF
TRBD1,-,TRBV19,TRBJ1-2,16,TGTGCCAGTAGTAGCCCGGGACAGGGGATTAACTATGGCTACACCTTC,CASSSPGQGINYGYTF
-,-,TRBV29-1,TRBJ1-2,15,TGCAGCGTTGAAGATGTCGGACACCAAAGTGGTGGCTACACCTTC,CSVEDVGHQSGGYTF
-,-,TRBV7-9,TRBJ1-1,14,TGTGCCAGCAGCTTAGAGGTCCTTCGGGGGGAAGCTTTCTTT,CASSLEVLRGEAFF
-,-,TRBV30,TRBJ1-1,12,TGTGCCTGGAGTCCCGTAAACACTGAAGCTTTCTTT,CAWSPVNTEAFF
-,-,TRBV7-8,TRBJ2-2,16,TGTGCCAGCAGCGCGGGTCTGGGGATGAGGGCCGGGGAGCTGTTTTTT,CASSAGLGMRAGELFF
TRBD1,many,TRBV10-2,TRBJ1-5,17,TGCGCCAGTTCCCGGGACAGGGGGGAATCGAGCAATCAGCCCCAGCATTTT,CASSRDRGESSNQPQHF
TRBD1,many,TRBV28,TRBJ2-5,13,TGTGCCAGCAGCCGGGACAGGGGGGAGACCCAGTACTTC,CASSRDRGETQYF
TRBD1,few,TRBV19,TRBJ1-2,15,TGTGCCAGTAGTATCGACAGGGGGGCCAACTATGGCTACACCTTC,CASSIDRGANYGYTF
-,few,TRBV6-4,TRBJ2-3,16,TGTGCCAGCAGCCACGAAGGGCAGGGGTCGACAGATACGCAGTATTTT,CASSHEGQGSTDTQYF
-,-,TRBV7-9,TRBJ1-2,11,TGTGCCAGCAGCCCAGGGTATGGCTACACCTTC,CASSPGYGYTF
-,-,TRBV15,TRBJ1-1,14,TGTGCCACCAGCAGGACCAGGGAATCCACTGAAGCTTTCTTT,CATSRTRESTEAFF
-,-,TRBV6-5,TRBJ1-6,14,TGTGCCAGCAGTTACGAGGGTTCGAATTCACCCCTCCACTTT,CASSYEGSNSPLHF
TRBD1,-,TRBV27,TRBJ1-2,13,TGTGCCAGCAGACGCGGACAGGGAATCGGCTACACCTTC,CASRRGQGIGYTF
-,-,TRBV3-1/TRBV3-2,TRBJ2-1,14,TGTGCCTCGAACGAACCGGGACAAGCAAATGAGCAGTTCTTC,CASNEPGQANEQFF
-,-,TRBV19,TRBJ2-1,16,TGTGCCAGTAGCCGAAGGACACTCCTGTCCTACAATGAGCAGTTCTTC,CASSRRTLLSYNEQFF